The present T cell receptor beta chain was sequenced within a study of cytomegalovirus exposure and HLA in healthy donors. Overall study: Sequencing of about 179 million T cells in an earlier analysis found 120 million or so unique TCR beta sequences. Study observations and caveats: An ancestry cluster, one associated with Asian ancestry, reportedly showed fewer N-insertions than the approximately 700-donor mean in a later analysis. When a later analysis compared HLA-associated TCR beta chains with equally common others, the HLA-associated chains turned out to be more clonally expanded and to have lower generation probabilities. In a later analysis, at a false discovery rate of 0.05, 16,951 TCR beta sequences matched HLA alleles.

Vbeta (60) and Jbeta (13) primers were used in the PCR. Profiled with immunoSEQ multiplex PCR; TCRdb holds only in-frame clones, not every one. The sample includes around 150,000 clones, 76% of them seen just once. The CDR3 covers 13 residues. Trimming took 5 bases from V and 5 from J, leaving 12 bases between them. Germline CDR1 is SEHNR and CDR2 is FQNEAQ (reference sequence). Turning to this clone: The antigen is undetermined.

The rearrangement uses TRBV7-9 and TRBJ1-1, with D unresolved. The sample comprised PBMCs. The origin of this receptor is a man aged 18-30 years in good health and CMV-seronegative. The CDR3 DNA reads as TGTGCCAGCAGCCGAGATTCGGGAACTGAAGCTTTCTTT. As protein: CASSRDSGTEAFF. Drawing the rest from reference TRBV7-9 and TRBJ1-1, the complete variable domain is DTGVSQNPRHKITKRGQNVTFRCDPISEHNRLYWYRQTLGQGPEFLTYFQNEAQLEKSRLLSDRFSAERPKGSFSTLEIQRTEQGDSAMYLCASSRDSGTEAFFGQGTRLTVV.